This T cell receptor beta chain was retrieved from a study of T cell clonality in common variable immunodeficiency. Sequencing input was equivalent genomic DNA from CVID and controls. Clones were read by immunoSEQ multiplex PCR, and TCRdb kept only the in-frame ones, dropping some. The data show approximately 75,000 clones, with none appearing a single time. Study-wide results and caveats: Fewer TCRbeta clones were shared among CVID subjects than controls. What drives increased CVID clonality needs T cell subpopulation sequencing.

V lost 5 bases and J 6 bases, leaving 14 bases between the germline ends. The CDR3 totals 14 residues. Germline V gene sequence: CDR1 DFQATT, CDR2 SNEGSKA (reference sequence). Both groups were predominantly of Caucasian heritage. This clone has ten or more counts. The antigen is undetermined. The read gets to within 3 residues of the CDR3 end, and the germline J gene fills in the rest. The source material was peripheral blood mononuclear cells. The chain joins TRBV20-1 to TRBJ1-6; a weak D match, TRBD1 (5 bases). This receptor was taken from a person aged 18 to 75 in good health. The sequenced part of the CDR3 DNA is TGCAGTGCTTCCGGCGACAGTCCTAATTCACCC. As protein: CSASGDSPNSP. The entire CDR3 protein is CSASGDSPNSPLHF.